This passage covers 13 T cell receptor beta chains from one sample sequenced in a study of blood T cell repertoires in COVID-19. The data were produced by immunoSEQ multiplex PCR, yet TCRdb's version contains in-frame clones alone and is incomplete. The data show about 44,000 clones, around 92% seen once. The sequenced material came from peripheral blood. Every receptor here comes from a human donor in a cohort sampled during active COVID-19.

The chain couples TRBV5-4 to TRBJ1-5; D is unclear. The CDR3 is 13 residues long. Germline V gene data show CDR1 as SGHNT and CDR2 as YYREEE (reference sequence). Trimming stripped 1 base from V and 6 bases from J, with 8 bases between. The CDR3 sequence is CASSLSPSQPQHF. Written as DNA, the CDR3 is TGTGCCAGCAGCTTGAGTCCCAGTCAGCCCCAGCATTTT.

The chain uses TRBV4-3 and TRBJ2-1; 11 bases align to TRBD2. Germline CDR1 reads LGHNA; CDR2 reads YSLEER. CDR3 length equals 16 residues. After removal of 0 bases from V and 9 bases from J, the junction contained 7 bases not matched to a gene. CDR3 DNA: TGCGCCAGCAGCCAAGATGTAGCGGGAGGGCTCCGTGAGCAGTTCTTC. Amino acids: CASSQDVAGGLREQFF.

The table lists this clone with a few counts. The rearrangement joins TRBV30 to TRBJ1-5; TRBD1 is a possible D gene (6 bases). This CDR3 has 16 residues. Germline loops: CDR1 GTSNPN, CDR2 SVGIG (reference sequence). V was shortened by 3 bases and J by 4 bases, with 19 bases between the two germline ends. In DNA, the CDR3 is TGTGCCTGGAGGCCCCAACCGGGACAAAAAAATCAGCCCCAGCATTTT. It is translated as CAWRPQPGQKNQPQHF.

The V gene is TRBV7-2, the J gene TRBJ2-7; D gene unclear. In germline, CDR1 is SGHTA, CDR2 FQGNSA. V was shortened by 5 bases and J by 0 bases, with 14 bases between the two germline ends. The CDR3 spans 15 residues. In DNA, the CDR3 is TGTGCCAGCAGCCTGACGGGTCGCAGCTCCTACGAGCAGTACTTC. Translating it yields CASSLTGRSSYEQYF.

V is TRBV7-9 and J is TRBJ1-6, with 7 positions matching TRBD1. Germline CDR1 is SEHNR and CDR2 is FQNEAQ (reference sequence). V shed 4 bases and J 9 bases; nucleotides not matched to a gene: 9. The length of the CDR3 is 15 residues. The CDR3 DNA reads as TGTGCCAGCAGCTGGGCCCAGGGACAGAGTTCACCCCTCCACTTT. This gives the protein CASSWAQGQSSPLHF.

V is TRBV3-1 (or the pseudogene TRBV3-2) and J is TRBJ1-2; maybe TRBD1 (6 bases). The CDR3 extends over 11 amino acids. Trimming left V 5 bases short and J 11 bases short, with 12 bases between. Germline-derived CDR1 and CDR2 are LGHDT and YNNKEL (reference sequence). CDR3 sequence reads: CASSSQGPYTF. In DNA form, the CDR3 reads TGTGCCAGCAGCTCCCAGGGGCCTTACACCTTC.

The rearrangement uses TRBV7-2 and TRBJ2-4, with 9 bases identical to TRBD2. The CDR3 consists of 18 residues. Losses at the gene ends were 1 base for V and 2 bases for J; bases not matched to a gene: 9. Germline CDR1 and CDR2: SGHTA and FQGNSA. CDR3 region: CASSLVGSSGGTKNIQYF. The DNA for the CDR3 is TGTGCCAGCAGCTTAGTCGGGTCCAGCGGGGGGACCAAAAACATTCAGTACTTC.

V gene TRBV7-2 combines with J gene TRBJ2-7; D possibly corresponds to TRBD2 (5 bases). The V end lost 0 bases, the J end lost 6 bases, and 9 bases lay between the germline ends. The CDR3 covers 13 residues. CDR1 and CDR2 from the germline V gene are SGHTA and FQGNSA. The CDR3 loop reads CASSLALAGEQYF. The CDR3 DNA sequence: TGTGCCAGCAGCTTAGCTCTTGCGGGCGAGCAGTACTTC.

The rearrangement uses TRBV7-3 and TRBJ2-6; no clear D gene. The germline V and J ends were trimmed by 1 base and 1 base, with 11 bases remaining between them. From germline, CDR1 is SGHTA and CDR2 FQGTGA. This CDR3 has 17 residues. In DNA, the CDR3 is TGTGCCAGCAGCTTAATAGGTCTGACATCTGGGGCCAACGTCCTGACTTTC. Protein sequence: CASSLIGLTSGANVLTF.

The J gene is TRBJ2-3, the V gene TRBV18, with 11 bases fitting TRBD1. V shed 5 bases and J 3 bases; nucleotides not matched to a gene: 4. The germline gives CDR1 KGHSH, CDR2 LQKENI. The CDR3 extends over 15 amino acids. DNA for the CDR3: TGTGCCAGCTCAACCGGGACAGGGGGAACAGATACGCAGTATTTT. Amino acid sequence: CASSTGTGGTDTQYF. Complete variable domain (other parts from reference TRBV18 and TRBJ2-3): NAGVMQNPRHLVRRRGQEARLRCSPMKGHSHVYWYRQLPEEGLKFMVYLQKENIIDESGMPKERFSAEFPKEGPSILRIQQVVRGDSAAYFCASSTGTGGTDTQYFGPGTRLTVL.

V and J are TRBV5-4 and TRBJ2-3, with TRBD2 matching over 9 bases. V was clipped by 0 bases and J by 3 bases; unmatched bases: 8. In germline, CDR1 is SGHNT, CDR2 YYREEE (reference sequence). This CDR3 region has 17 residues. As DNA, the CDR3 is TGTGCCAGCAGCTTGGCCCTCGGCGGGGGGGGGACAGATACGCAGTATTTT. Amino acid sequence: CASSLALGGGGTDTQYF.

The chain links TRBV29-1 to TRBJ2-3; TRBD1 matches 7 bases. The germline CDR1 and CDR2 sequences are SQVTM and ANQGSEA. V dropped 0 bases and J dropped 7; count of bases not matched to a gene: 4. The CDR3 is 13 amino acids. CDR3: CSVEENRGNTQYF. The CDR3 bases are TGCAGCGTTGAAGAGAACAGGGGAAATACGCAGTATTTT.

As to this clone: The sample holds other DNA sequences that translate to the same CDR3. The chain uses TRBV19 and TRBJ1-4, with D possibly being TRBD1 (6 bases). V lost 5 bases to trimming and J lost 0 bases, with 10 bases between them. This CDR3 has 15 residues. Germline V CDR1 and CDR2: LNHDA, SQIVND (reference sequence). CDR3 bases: TGTGCCAGTAGTCGTCGACAGGCAACTAATGAAAAACTGTTTTTT. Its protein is CASSRRQATNEKLFF.